The sequence of this T cell receptor (beta chain) was determined in a study of T cell clonality in common variable immunodeficiency. Regarding the study as a whole: Links between repertoire features and CVID complications were heterogeneity-limited. Fewer TCRbeta clones were shared among CVID subjects than controls.

Blood samples were heparinized, about 4.5 to 8 ml per donor. This clone appeared many times. Its target is unknown. The read finishes 3 residues shy of the CDR3 end, and the germline J gene is used to complete it. TCRdb keeps only in-frame clones here, not all; method: immunoSEQ multiplex PCR. The sample yields 30,000 to 40,000 clones, without any singletons. V gave up 3 bases and J gave up 5 bases; unmatched junction bases: 10. CDR3 size: 15 residues. In germline, CDR1 is SGDLS, CDR2 YYNGEE. Sample: peripheral blood mononuclear cells. The receptor comes from a person aged 18 to 75 in good health. This chain links TRBV9 with TRBJ2-5; the match to TRBD2 covers 7 bases. Here the CDR3 reads CASSAALADGETQYF. The DNA read from the CDR3 is TGTGCCAGCAGCGCCGCTCTAGCGGACGGGGAGACC.